This TCR beta chain was identified during a study of blood T cells in healthy people across ages. A second PCR of 7 to 11 cycles used a sample-barcoded 5' primer and a J-beta primer mix. Every molecule of cDNA carried a tag from a template-switch adaptor with 12 random nucleotides. TCRdb ran MiXCR on the 5' RACE reads and lists one entry per CDR3 protein. This table holds fewer than 2,000,000 distinct CDR3 sequences, approximately 32% found once. The CDR3 runs 13 residues. The germline V gene encodes CDR1 SNHLY and CDR2 FYNNEI. Trimming removed 6 bases from V and 14 bases from J; junction bases left unmatched: 9.

This receptor was obtained from a woman aged 25 to 39 in good health. Sequencing input: blood. The chain uses TRBV2 and TRBJ2-1, with 11 bases matching TRBD2. This CDR3 reads CASRDYLAGGKFF. The DNA of the CDR3 is TGTGCCAGCAGAGACTACTTAGCGGGAGGGAAGTTCTTC.